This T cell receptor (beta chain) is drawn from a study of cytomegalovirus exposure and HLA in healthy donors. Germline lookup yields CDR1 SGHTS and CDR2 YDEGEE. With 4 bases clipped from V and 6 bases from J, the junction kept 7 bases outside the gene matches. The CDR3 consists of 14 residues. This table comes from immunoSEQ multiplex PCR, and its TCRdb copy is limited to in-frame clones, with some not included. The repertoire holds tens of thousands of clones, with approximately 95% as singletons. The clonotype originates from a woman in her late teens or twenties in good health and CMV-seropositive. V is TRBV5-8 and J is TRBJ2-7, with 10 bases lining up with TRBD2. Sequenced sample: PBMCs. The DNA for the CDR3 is TGTGCCAGCAGCCTAAGCGGGGGGGTTGGCGAGCAGTACTTC. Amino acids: CASSLSGGVGEQYF.